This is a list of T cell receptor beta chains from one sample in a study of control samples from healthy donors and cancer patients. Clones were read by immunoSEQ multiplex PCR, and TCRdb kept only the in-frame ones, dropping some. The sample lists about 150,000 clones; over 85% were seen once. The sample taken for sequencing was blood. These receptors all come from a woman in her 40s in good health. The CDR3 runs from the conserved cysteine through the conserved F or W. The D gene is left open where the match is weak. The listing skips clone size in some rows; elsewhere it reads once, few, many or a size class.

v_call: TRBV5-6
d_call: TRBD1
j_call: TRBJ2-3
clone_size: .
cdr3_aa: CASSRGQGADTQYF
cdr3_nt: TGTGCCAGCAGCCGGGGACAGGGGGCAGATACGCAGTATTTT

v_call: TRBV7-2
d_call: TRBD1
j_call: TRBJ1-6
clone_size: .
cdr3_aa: CASRPRTGGYAYNSPLHF
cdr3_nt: TGTGCCAGCAGGCCTCGGACAGGGGGCTATGCCTATAATTCACCCCTCCACTTT

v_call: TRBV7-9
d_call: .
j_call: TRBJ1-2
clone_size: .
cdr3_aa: CASRAGYGYTF
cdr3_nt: TGTGCCAGCAGGGCCGGCTATGGCTACACCTTC

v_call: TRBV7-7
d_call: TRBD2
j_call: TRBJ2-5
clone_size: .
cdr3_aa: CASSLATSGGEETQYF
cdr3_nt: TGTGCCAGCAGCTTAGCGACTAGCGGGGGGGAAGAGACCCAGTACTTC

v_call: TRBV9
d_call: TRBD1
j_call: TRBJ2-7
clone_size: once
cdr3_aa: CASSAQGGPVYEQYF
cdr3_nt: TGTGCCAGCAGCGCCCAAGGGGGCCCCGTCTACGAGCAGTACTTC

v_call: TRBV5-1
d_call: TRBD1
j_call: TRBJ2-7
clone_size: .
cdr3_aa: CASSLGGQGLPYYEQYF
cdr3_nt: TGCGCCAGCAGCTTGGGGGGACAGGGGCTCCCTTACTACGAGCAGTACTTC

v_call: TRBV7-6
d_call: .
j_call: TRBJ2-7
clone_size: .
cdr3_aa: CASSLVVGGYEQYF
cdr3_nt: TGTGCCAGCAGCTTAGTAGTGGGGGGTTACGAGCAGTACTTC

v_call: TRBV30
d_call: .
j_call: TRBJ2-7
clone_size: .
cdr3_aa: CAWNLGPGAGEQYF
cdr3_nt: TGTGCCTGGAACTTAGGGCCAGGGGCTGGGGAGCAGTACTTC

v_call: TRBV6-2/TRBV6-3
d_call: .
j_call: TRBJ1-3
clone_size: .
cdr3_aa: CASSYRPRYSGNTIYF
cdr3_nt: TGTGCCAGCAGTTACCGTCCCCGCTACTCTGGAAACACCATATATTTT

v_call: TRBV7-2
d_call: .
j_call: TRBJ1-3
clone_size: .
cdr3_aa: CASSWTGIPGASGNTIYF
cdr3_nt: TGTGCCAGCAGCTGGACCGGGATCCCAGGGGCCTCTGGAAACACCATATATTTT

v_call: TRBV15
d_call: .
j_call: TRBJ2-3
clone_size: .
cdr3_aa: CATSRTRTSTDTQYF
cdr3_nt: TGTGCCACCAGCAGAACACGGACCAGCACAGATACGCAGTATTTT

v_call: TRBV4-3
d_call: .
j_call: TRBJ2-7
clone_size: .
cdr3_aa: CASSPGTNYYEQYF
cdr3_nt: TGCGCCAGCAGCCCCGGGACAAATTACTACGAGCAGTACTTC

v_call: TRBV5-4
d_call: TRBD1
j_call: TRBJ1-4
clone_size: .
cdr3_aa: CASSLSGQGKTRNEKLFF
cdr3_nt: TGTGCCAGCAGCTTGAGCGGACAGGGGAAAACGAGGAATGAAAAACTGTTTTTT

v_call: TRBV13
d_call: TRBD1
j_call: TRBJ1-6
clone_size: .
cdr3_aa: CASSLGRGQGSSPLHF
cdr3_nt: TGTGCCAGCAGCTTAGGCAGGGGACAGGGTAGTTCACCCCTCCACTTT

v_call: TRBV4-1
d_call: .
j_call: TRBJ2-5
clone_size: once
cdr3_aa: CASSPERGGLETQYF
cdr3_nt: TGCGCCAGCAGCCCCGAGAGGGGGGGGTTGGAGACCCAGTACTTC

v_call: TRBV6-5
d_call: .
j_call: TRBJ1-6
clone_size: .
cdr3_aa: CASTSRSDSPLHF
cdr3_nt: TGTGCCAGCACCTCAAGGTCCGATTCACCCCTCCACTTT

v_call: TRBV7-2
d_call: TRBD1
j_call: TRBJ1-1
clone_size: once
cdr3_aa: CASSDSWRTGNTEAFF
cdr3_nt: TGTGCCAGCAGCGATAGTTGGAGGACAGGGAACACTGAAGCTTTCTTT

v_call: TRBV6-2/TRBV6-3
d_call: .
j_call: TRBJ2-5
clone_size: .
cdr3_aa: CASSYSRAGRETQYF
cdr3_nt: TGTGCCAGCAGTTACTCGCGTGCAGGGAGAGAGACCCAGTACTTC

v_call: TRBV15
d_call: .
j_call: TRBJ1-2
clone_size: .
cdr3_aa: CATSRDSDVYGYTF
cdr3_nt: TGTGCCACCAGCAGAGATTCGGACGTATATGGCTACACCTTC

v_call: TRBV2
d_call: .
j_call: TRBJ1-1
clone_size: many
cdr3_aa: CASSPGRPYNF
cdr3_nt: TGTGCCAGCAGCCCGGGCAGGCCTTATAATTTT

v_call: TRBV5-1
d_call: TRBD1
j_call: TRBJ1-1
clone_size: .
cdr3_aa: CASSSTGGWDTEAFF
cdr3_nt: TGCGCCAGCAGCTCTACAGGGGGCTGGGACACTGAAGCTTTCTTT

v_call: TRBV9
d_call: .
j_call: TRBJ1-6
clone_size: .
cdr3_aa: CASSVLQGNSPLHF
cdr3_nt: TGTGCCAGCAGCGTTCTTCAGGGGAATTCACCCCTCCACTTT

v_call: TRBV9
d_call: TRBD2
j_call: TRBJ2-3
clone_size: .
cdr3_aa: CASSASSGFTDTQYF
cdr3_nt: TGTGCCAGCAGCGCTTCTAGCGGTTTCACAGATACGCAGTATTTT

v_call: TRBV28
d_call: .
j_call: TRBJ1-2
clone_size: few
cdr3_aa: CASKGVVGYGYTF
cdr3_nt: TGTGCCAGCAAGGGGGTGGTTGGGTATGGCTACACCTTC

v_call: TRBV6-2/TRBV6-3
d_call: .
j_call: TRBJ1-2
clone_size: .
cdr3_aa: CASSWTNYGYTF
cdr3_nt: TGTGCCAGCAGTTGGACCAACTATGGCTACACCTTC

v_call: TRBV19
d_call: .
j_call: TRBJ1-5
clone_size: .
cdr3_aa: CASSTSFNQPQHF
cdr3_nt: TGTGCCAGTAGTACCTCCTTCAATCAGCCCCAGCATTTT

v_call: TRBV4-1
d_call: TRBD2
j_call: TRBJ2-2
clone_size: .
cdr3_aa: CASSPGTSVTGELFF
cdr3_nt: TGCGCCAGCAGCCCGGGGACTAGCGTGACCGGGGAGCTGTTTTTT

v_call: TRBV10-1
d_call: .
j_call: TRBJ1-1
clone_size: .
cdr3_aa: CATLRVPVQEAMNTEAFF
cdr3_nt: TGCGCCACCCTGCGCGTCCCGGTTCAGGAAGCCATGAACACTGAAGCTTTCTTT

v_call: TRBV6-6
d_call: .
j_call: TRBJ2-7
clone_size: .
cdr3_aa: CASSYEGYEQYF
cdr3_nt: TGTGCCAGCAGTTACGAGGGCTACGAGCAGTACTTC

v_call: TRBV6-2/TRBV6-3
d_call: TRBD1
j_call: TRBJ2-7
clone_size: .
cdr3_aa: CASSYSGQFEQYF
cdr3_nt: TGTGCCAGCAGTTACTCGGGACAGTTCGAGCAGTACTTC

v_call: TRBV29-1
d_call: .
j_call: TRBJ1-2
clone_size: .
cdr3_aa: CSVEGGPNYGYTF
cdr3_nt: TGCAGCGTTGAAGGGGGACCGAACTATGGCTACACCTTC

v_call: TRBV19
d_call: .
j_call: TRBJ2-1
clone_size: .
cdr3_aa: CASSINRGDEQFF
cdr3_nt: TGTGCCAGTAGTATTAACCGGGGAGATGAGCAGTTCTTC

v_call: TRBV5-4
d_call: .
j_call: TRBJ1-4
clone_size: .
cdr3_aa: CASSSDQGEKLFF
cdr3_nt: TGTGCCAGCAGCTCGGACCAAGGCGAAAAACTGTTTTTT

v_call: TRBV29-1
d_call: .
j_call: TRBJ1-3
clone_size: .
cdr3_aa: CSVERGNTIYF
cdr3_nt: TGCAGCGTTGAAAGAGGAAACACCATATATTTT

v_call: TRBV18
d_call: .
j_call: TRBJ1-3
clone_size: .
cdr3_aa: CASSPERQVLNTIYF
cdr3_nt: TGTGCCAGCTCACCAGAACGGCAGGTTCTAAACACCATATATTTT

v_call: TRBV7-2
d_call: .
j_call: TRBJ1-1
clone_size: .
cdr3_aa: CASSLPVNTEAFF
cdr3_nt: TGTGCCAGCAGCTTACCAGTGAACACTGAAGCTTTCTTT

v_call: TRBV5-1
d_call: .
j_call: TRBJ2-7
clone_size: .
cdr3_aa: CASSLSRDPYEQYF
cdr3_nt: TGCGCCAGCAGCTTGTCCCGGGACCCCTACGAGCAGTACTTC

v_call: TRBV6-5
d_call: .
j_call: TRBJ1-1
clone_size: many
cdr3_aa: CASSYSKAVNTEAFF
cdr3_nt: TGTGCCAGCAGTTACTCAAAGGCAGTGAACACTGAAGCTTTCTTT

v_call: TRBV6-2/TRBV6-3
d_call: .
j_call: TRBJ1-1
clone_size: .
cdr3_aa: CASSYSSQGVNTEAFF
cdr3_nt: TGTGCCAGCAGTTACTCTTCCCAGGGCGTGAACACTGAAGCTTTCTTT

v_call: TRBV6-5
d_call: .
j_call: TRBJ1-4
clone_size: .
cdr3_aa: CASSTQRRNEKLFF
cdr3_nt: TGTGCCAGCAGCACACAGAGACGGAATGAAAAACTGTTTTTT

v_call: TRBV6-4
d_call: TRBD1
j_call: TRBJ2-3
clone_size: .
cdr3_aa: CASSPDRANTQYF
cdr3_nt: TGTGCCAGCAGTCCCGACAGGGCAAATACGCAGTATTTT

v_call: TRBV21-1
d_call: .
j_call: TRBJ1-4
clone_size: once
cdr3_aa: CASSPSGYGPGGEKLFF
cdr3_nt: TGTGCCAGCAGCCCCTCCGGATACGGCCCAGGGGGTGAAAAACTGTTTTTT

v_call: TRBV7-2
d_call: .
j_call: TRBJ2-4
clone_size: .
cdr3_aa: CASSLDSLAENIQYF
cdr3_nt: TGTGCCAGCAGCTTAGATAGCCTAGCCGAAAACATTCAGTACTTC

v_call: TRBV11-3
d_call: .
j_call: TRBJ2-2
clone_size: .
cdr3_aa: CASSSGIGTGELFF
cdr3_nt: TGTGCCAGCAGCTCCGGGATTGGGACCGGGGAGCTGTTTTTT

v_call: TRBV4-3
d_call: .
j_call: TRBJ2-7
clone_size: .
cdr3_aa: CASSQEGGGISSYEQYF
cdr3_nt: TGCGCCAGCAGCCAAGAGGGTGGGGGTATTAGCTCCTACGAGCAGTACTTC

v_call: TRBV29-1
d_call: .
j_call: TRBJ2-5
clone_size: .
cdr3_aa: CSVEGAVGPRETQYF
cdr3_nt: TGCAGCGTTGAAGGCGCGGTCGGACCCCGGGAGACCCAGTACTTC

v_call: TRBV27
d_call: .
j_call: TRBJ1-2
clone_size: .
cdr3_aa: CASSPATRGVYGYTF
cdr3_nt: TGTGCCAGCAGTCCTGCTACCAGGGGAGTCTATGGCTACACCTTC

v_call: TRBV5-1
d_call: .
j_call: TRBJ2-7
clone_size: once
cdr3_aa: CASSPDNGVQYF
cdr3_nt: TGCGCCAGCAGCCCGGACAATGGGGTGCAGTACTTC

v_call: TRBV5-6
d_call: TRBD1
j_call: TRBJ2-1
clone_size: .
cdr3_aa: CASSLGLGGQGVTEQFF
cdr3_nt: TGTGCCAGCAGCTTGGGTCTGGGGGGACAGGGGGTAACTGAGCAGTTCTTC

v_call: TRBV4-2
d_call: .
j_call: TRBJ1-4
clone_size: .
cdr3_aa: CASSQDQPRGGEKLFF
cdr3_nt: TGTGCCAGCAGCCAAGATCAACCCAGGGGTGGCGAAAAACTGTTTTTT

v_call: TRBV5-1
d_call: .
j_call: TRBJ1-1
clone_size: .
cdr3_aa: CASSDRLRGATEAFF
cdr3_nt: TGCGCCAGCAGCGACCGGCTAAGGGGGGCCACTGAAGCTTTCTTT

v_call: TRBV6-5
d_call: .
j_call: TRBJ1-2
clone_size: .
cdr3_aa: CASLGGGGGYTF
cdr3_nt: TGTGCCAGCCTGGGGGGTGGGGGTGGCTACACCTTC

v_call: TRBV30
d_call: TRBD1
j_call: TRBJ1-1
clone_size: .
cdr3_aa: CAHRKGRMGQGAREAFF
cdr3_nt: TGTGCACATAGGAAAGGGCGGATGGGACAGGGGGCGAGGGAAGCTTTCTTT

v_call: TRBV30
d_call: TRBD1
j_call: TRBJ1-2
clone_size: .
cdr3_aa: CAWSQGADYGYTF
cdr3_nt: TGTGCCTGGAGTCAGGGGGCCGACTATGGCTACACCTTC

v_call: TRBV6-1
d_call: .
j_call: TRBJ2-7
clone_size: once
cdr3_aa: CASSEPLRTSYYEQYF
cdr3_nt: TGTGCCAGCAGTGAACCCCTCCGGACTTCCTACTACGAGCAGTACTTC